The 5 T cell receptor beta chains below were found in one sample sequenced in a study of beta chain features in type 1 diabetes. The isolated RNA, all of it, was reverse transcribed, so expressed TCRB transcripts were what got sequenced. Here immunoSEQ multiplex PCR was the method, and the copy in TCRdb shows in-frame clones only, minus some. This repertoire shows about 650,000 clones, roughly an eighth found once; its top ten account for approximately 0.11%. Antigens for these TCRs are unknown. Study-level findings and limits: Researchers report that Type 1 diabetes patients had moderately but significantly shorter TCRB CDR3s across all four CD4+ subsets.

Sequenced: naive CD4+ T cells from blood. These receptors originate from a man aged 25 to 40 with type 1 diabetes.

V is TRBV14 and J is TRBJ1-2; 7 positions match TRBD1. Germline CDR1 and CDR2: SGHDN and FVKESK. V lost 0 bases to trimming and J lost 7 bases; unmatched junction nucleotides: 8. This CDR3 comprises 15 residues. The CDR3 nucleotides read TGTGCCAGCAGCCAAGATACCGGGACAGTAATTGGCTACACCTTC. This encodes CASSQDTGTVIGYTF.

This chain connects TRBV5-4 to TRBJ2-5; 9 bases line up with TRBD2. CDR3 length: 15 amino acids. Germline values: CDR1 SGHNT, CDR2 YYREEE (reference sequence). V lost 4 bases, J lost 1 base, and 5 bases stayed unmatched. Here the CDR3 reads CASSRSSGGQETQYF. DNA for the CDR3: TGTGCCAGCAGCCGGAGTAGCGGGGGCCAAGAGACCCAGTACTTC.

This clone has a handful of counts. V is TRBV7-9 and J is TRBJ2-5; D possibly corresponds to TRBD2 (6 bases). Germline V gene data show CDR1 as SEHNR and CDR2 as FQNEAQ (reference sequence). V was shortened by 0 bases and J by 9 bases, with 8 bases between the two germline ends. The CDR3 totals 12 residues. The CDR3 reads CASSLAGTSQYF. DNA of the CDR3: TGTGCCAGCAGCTTAGCCGGGACTTCCCAGTACTTC.

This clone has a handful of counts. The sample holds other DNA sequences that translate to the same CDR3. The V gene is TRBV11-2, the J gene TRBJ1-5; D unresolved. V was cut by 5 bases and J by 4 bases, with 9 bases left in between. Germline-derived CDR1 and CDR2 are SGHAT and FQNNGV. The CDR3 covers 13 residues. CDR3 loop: CASSLGRNQPQHF. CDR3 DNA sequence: TGTGCCAGCAGCCTCGGAAGAAATCAGCCCCAGCATTTT.

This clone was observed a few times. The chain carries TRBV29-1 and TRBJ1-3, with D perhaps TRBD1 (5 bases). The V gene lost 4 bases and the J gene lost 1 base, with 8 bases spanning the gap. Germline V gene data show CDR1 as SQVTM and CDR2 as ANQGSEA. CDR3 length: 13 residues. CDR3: CSVVWGSGNTIYF. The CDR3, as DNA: TGCAGCGTTGTTTGGGGGTCTGGAAACACCATATATTTT.